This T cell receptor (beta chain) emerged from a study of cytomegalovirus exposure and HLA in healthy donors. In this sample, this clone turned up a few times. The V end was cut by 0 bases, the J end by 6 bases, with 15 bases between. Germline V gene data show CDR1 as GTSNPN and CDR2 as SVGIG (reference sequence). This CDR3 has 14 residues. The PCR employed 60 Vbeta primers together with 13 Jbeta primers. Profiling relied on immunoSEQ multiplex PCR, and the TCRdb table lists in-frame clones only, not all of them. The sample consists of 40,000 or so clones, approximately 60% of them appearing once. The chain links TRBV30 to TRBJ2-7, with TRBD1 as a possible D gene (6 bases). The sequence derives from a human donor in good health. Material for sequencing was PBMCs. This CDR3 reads CAWSVPWTDTEQYF. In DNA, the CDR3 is TGTGCCTGGAGTGTACCGTGGACAGACACCGAGCAGTACTTC.